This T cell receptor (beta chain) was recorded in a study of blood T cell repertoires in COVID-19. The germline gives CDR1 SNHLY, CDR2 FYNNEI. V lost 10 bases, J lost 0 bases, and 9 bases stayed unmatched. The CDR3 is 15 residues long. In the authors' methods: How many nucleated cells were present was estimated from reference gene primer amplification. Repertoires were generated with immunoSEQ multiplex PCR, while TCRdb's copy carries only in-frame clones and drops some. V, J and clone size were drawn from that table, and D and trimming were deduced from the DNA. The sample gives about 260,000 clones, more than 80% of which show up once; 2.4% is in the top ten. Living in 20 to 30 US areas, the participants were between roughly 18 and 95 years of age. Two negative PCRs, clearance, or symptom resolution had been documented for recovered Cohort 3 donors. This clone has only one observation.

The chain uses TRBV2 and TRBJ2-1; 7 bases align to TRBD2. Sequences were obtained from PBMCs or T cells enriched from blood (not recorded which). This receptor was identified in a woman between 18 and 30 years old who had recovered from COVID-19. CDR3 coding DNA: TGTGCCAACAAAGCGGGGAGTCGCTCCTACAATGAGCAGTTCTTC. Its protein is CANKAGSRSYNEQFF.